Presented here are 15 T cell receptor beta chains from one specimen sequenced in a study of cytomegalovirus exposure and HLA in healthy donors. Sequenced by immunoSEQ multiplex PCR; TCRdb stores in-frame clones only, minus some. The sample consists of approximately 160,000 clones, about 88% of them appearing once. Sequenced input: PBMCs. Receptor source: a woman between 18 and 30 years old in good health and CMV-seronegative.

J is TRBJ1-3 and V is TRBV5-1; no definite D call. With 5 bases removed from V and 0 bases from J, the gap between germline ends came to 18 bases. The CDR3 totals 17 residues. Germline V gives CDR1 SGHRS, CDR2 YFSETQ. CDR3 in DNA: TGCGCCAGCAGTTTTGACGCGGCCTCTACCTCTGGAAACACCATATATTTT. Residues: CASSFDAASTSGNTIYF.

DNA for the CDR3: TGTGCCAGCAGTTTCGGATCAGGGGTGGAACTGTTTTTT. This sequence encodes CASSFGSGVELFF. The chain recombines TRBV27 with TRBJ1-4; D might be TRBD1 (6 bases). The germline CDR1 and CDR2 sequences are MNHEY and SMNVEV (reference sequence). V was cut by 3 bases and J by 12 bases, with 14 bases left in between. The CDR3 extends over 13 amino acids.

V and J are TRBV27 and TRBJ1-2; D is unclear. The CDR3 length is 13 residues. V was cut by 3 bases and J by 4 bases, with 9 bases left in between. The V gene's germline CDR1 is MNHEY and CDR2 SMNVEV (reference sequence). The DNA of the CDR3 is TGTGCCAGCAGTTTTGGTCTGAGCTATGGCTACACCTTC. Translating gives CASSFGLSYGYTF.

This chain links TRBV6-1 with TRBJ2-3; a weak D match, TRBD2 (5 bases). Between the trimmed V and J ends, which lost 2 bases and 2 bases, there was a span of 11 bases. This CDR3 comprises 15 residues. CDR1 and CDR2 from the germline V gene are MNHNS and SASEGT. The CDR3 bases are TGTGCCAGCAGTGAAACCGGGATTCTCACAGATACGCAGTATTTT. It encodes CASSETGILTDTQYF.

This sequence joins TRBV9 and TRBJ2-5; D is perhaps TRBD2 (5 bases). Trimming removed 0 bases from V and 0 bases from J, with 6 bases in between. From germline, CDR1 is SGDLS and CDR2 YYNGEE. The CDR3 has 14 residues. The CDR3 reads CASSVGGNQETQYF. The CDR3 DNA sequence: TGTGCCAGCAGCGTAGGAGGGAACCAAGAGACCCAGTACTTC.

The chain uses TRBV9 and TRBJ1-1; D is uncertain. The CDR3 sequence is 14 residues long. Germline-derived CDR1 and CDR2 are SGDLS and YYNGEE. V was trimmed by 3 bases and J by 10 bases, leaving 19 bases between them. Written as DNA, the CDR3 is TGTGCCAGCAGCGCATCCCACATACAATCGGGAGCTTTCTTT. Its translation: CASSASHIQSGAFF.

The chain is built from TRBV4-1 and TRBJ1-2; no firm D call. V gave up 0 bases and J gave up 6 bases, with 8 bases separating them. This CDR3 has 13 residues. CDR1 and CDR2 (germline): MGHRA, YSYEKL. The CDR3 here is CASSQEMSDGYTF. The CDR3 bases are TGCGCCAGCAGCCAAGAAATGAGTGATGGCTACACCTTC.

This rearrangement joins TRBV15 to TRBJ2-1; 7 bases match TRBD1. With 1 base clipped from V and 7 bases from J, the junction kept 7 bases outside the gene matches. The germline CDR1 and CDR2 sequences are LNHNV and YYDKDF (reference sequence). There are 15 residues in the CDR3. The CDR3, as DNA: TGTGCCACCAGCAGAGGACAGGGATTAAAGAATGAGCAGTTCTTC. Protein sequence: CATSRGQGLKNEQFF.

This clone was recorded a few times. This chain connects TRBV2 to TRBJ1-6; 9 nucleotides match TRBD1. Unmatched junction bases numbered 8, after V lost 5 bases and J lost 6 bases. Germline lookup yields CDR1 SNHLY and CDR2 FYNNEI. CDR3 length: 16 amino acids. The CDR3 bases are TGTGCCAGCAGTCCCGGGACAGGGAGGGGTAATTCACCCCTCCACTTT. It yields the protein CASSPGTGRGNSPLHF.

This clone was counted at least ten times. CDR3 loop: CASSLGSANEQFF. DNA of the CDR3: TGTGCCAGTAGCCTCGGATCAGCGAATGAGCAGTTCTTC. The chain recombines TRBV19 with TRBJ2-1, with D hard to call. V was cut by 6 bases and J by 7 bases, with 13 bases left in between. The V gene's germline CDR1 is LNHDA and CDR2 SQIVND (reference sequence). CDR3 length equals 13 residues. The full variable domain, completed using reference TRBV19 and TRBJ2-1, is DGGITQSPKYLFRKEGQNVTLSCEQNLNHDAMYWYRQDPGQGLRLIYYSQIVNDFQKGDIAEGYSVSREKKESFPLTVTSAQKNPTAFYLCASSLGSANEQFFGPGTRLTVL.

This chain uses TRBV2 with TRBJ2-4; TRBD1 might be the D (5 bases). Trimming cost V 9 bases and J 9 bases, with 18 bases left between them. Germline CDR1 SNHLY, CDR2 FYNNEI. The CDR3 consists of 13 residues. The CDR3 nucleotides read TGTGCCAGAACAGACAGCCTAAGGGGCATTCAGTACTTC. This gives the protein CARTDSLRGIQYF.

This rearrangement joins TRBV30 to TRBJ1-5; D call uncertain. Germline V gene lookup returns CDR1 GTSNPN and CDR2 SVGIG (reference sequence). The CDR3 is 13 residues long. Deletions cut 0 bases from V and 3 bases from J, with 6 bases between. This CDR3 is CAWSVRYNQPQHF. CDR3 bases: TGTGCCTGGAGTGTACGGTACAATCAGCCCCAGCATTTT. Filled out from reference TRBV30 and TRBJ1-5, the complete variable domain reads SQTIHQWPATLVQPVGSPLSLECTVEGTSNPNLYWYRQAAGRGLQLLFYSVGIGQISSEVPQNLSASRPQDRQFILSSKKLLLSDSGFYLCAWSVRYNQPQHFGDGTRLSIL.

The CDR3 is CASSPRVARGSQPQHF. The CDR3 nucleotides are TGTGCCAGCAGTCCGCGGGTCGCACGTGGGAGTCAGCCCCAGCATTTT. The chain recombines TRBV27 with TRBJ1-5; D remains unclear. V was trimmed by 5 bases and J by 6 bases, leaving 20 bases between them. Germline CDR1 reads MNHEY; CDR2 reads SMNVEV (reference sequence). This CDR3 has 16 residues.

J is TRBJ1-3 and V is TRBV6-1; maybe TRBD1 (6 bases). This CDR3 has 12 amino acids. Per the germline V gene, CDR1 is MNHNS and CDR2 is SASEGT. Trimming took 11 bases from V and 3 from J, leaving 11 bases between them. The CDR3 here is CAVGADGNTIYF. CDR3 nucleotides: TGTGCCGTGGGGGCAGATGGAAACACCATATATTTT.

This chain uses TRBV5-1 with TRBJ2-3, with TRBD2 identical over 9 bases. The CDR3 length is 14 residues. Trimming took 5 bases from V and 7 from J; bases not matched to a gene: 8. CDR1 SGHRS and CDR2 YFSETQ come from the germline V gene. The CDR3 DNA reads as TGCGCCAGCAGGATAGCGGGAGAGACCCATACGCAGTATTTT. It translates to CASRIAGETHTQYF.